A selection of T cell receptor beta chains follows, all from one sample in a study of T cell repertoires in cytomegalovirus infection. TCRdb reprocessed the reads with MiXCR, giving one entry per CDR3 protein. The profile shows 560,000 or so distinct CDR3 sequences, 16% of them singletons. Input material: CD8+ T cells from PBMCs. These receptor sequences come from a human donor in good health (CMV status not recorded). Some clones in this sample may be carry-over from other donors' samples. Both conserved end residues are part of each CDR3. The order of the fields is V gene, J gene, D gene, clone size, CDR3 DNA, CDR3 protein. A D gene is named only where the DNA matches it firmly. A clone size is listed for some rows: how often the clone was seen (once, few, many), or a class if it is expanded.

V gene: TRBV12-3/TRBV12-4; J gene: TRBJ1-1; D gene: NA; clone size: many; CDR3 DNA: TGTGCCAGCAGCCGAGGACCGGTCACTGAAGCTTTCTTT; CDR3 protein: CASSRGPVTEAFF
V gene: TRBV14; J gene: TRBJ2-7; D gene: TRBD1; clone size: NA; CDR3 DNA: TGTGCCAGCAGCCACGGTCCAGGGGGAAGCTACGAGCAGTACTTC; CDR3 protein: CASSHGPGGSYEQYF
V gene: TRBV27; J gene: TRBJ2-1; D gene: TRBD2; clone size: many; CDR3 DNA: TGTGCCAGCAGTTGGGGGGAGGGGTACAATGAGCAGTTCTTC; CDR3 protein: CASSWGEGYNEQFF
V gene: TRBV5-8; J gene: TRBJ1-1; D gene: NA; clone size: few; CDR3 DNA: TGTGCCAGCGGCTTGCACCGGGACACCAATGAAGCTTTCTTT; CDR3 protein: CASGLHRDTNEAFF
V gene: TRBV6-6; J gene: TRBJ2-1; D gene: TRBD2; clone size: NA; CDR3 DNA: TGTGCCCGCAGTTACGAGGGTAGCGGGAGTATCCACAATGAGCAGTTCTTC; CDR3 protein: CARSYEGSGSIHNEQFF
V gene: TRBV5-6; J gene: TRBJ1-5; D gene: NA; clone size: many; CDR3 DNA: TGTGCCAGCAGCTTGGGGCGGCATCCCGGGGGTCAGCATTTT; CDR3 protein: CASSLGRHPGGQHF
V gene: TRBV6-1; J gene: TRBJ2-2; D gene: NA; clone size: few; CDR3 DNA: TGTGCCAGACGAAACCAGGGGCGGGCCGGGGAGCTGTTTTTT; CDR3 protein: CARRNQGRAGELFF
V gene: TRBV7-2; J gene: TRBJ1-5; D gene: NA; clone size: many; CDR3 DNA: TGTGCCAGCAGCCCCTGGGGCAGCAATCAGCCCCAGCATTTT; CDR3 protein: CASSPWGSNQPQHF
V gene: TRBV20-1; J gene: TRBJ2-7; D gene: TRBD2; clone size: NA; CDR3 DNA: TGCAGTGCGTCTCCCGGGACTAGCGGGGGGTTAAACGAGCAGTACTTC; CDR3 protein: CSASPGTSGGLNEQYF
V gene: TRBV12-3/TRBV12-4; J gene: TRBJ1-2; D gene: NA; clone size: NA; CDR3 DNA: TGTGCCAGCAGATCTACAGGGACCTATGGCTACACCTTC; CDR3 protein: CASRSTGTYGYTF
V gene: TRBV4-1; J gene: TRBJ1-1; D gene: NA; clone size: NA; CDR3 DNA: TGCGCCAGCAGCCAAGATCCCGCCGGATCTGAAGCTTTCTTT; CDR3 protein: CASSQDPAGSEAFF
V gene: TRBV5-6; J gene: TRBJ2-7; D gene: TRBD2; clone size: many; CDR3 DNA: TGTGCCAGCAGCTTGGCCGTCGGTAGCGGGATGGAATCCTACGAGCAGTACTTC; CDR3 protein: CASSLAVGSGMESYEQYF
V gene: TRBV12-3/TRBV12-4; J gene: TRBJ1-5; D gene: NA; clone size: medium-sized; CDR3 DNA: TGTGCCAGCAGTCAGGAGGGGACCAGGGGTCCGTACAATCAGCCCCAGCATTTT; CDR3 protein: CASSQEGTRGPYNQPQHF
V gene: TRBV7-9; J gene: TRBJ1-6; D gene: TRBD1; clone size: many; CDR3 DNA: TGTGCCAGCAGCGCACTTGGGGACAGCGGGTATAATTCACCCCTCCACTTT; CDR3 protein: CASSALGDSGYNSPLHF
V gene: TRBV7-3; J gene: TRBJ2-5; D gene: TRBD2; clone size: NA; CDR3 DNA: TGTGCCAGCAGCTCGGGGGGGGGATCAGAGACCCAGTACTTC; CDR3 protein: CASSSGGGSETQYF
V gene: TRBV5-4; J gene: TRBJ2-3; D gene: TRBD2; clone size: NA; CDR3 DNA: TGTGCCAGCAGCTTGGAGGAGCGGGGGAGCACAGATACGCAGTATTTT; CDR3 protein: CASSLEERGSTDTQYF
V gene: TRBV7-9; J gene: TRBJ2-6; D gene: NA; clone size: many; CDR3 DNA: TGTGCCAGCAGCTCGGGACCTAGTTCTGGGGCCAACGTCCTGACTTTC; CDR3 protein: CASSSGPSSGANVLTF
V gene: TRBV7-2; J gene: TRBJ2-2; D gene: NA; clone size: many; CDR3 DNA: TGTGCCAGCAGCTTATGGGTAACGAACACCGGGGAGCTGTTTTTT; CDR3 protein: CASSLWVTNTGELFF
V gene: TRBV28; J gene: TRBJ1-5; D gene: NA; clone size: few; CDR3 DNA: TGTGCCAGCAGTTTCTTCGAGGGGCGTGGTCAGCCCCAGCATTTT; CDR3 protein: CASSFFEGRGQPQHF
V gene: TRBV19; J gene: TRBJ1-1; D gene: NA; clone size: few; CDR3 DNA: TGTGCCAGTAGTATTCATATGCGGGACCGCTTTGCTGAAGCTTTCTTT; CDR3 protein: CASSIHMRDRFAEAFF
V gene: TRBV7-8; J gene: TRBJ1-4; D gene: TRBD1; clone size: many; CDR3 DNA: TGTGCCAGCAGCTTAGACGGACAGGGGGGGGCCTGGGGAAAACTGTTTTTT; CDR3 protein: CASSLDGQGGAWGKLFF
V gene: TRBV27; J gene: TRBJ2-1; D gene: NA; clone size: NA; CDR3 DNA: TGTGCCAGCAGTTTATGGCAGGGCTCCTACAATGAGCAGTTCTTC; CDR3 protein: CASSLWQGSYNEQFF
V gene: TRBV27; J gene: TRBJ2-1; D gene: NA; clone size: many; CDR3 DNA: TGTGCCAGCTCCGACTTGTACAATGAGCAGTTCTTC; CDR3 protein: CASSDLYNEQFF
V gene: TRBV7-6; J gene: TRBJ2-7; D gene: NA; clone size: many; CDR3 DNA: TGTGCCAGCAGCGCTGACCCGAACTACGAGCAGTACTTC; CDR3 protein: CASSADPNYEQYF
V gene: TRBV5-1; J gene: TRBJ2-1; D gene: NA; clone size: NA; CDR3 DNA: TGCGCCAGCAGCTTGAGGCAGGGACTGACCTACAATGAGCAGTTCTTC; CDR3 protein: CASSLRQGLTYNEQFF
V gene: TRBV28; J gene: TRBJ1-2; D gene: NA; clone size: few; CDR3 DNA: TGTGCCAGCAGTTTCTCCACAGGGAACTATGGCTACACCTTC; CDR3 protein: CASSFSTGNYGYTF
V gene: TRBV4-2; J gene: TRBJ2-7; D gene: NA; clone size: many; CDR3 DNA: TGTGCCAGCAGCCAAGATCCCCCGGGGGCCCCGGGAGAGCAGTACTTC; CDR3 protein: CASSQDPPGAPGEQYF
V gene: TRBV6-5; J gene: TRBJ2-7; D gene: NA; clone size: NA; CDR3 DNA: TGTGCCAGCAGTTTTGGTGGGGCGAACTACGAGCAGTACTTC; CDR3 protein: CASSFGGANYEQYF
V gene: TRBV28; J gene: TRBJ1-2; D gene: NA; clone size: many; CDR3 DNA: TGTGCCAGCAGTCGAAAGGTCTTCTATGGCTACACCTTC; CDR3 protein: CASSRKVFYGYTF
V gene: TRBV7-9; J gene: TRBJ2-7; D gene: NA; clone size: many; CDR3 DNA: TGTGCCAGCAGCTCCTTTTCGGGACTGGGCTACGAGCAGTACTTC; CDR3 protein: CASSSFSGLGYEQYF
V gene: TRBV6-1; J gene: TRBJ1-2; D gene: TRBD1; clone size: few; CDR3 DNA: TGTGCCACCGGACAGGGGCCTAGAAACTATGGCTACACCTTC; CDR3 protein: CATGQGPRNYGYTF
V gene: TRBV19; J gene: TRBJ2-3; D gene: TRBD2; clone size: NA; CDR3 DNA: TGTGCCAGTACCTCCTGGGGCGGGAGGACAGATACGCAGTATTTT; CDR3 protein: CASTSWGGRTDTQYF
V gene: TRBV12-3/TRBV12-4; J gene: TRBJ2-2; D gene: TRBD2; clone size: NA; CDR3 DNA: TGTGCCAGCAGGTGGAGCGGGAAGGGCACCGGGGAGCTGTTTTTT; CDR3 protein: CASRWSGKGTGELFF
V gene: TRBV19; J gene: TRBJ2-3; D gene: TRBD2; clone size: few; CDR3 DNA: TGTGCCAGTAGTATCGATCCACTAGCGGGGAGCACAGATACGCAGTATTTT; CDR3 protein: CASSIDPLAGSTDTQYF
V gene: TRBV29-1; J gene: TRBJ2-3; D gene: NA; clone size: NA; CDR3 DNA: TGCAGCGTTGAGCGGCAAGATACGCAGTATTTT; CDR3 protein: CSVERQDTQYF
V gene: TRBV27; J gene: TRBJ2-2; D gene: TRBD2; clone size: NA; CDR3 DNA: TGTGCCAGCGCAGTACTAGCGAACGCCGGGGAGCTGTTTTTT; CDR3 protein: CASAVLANAGELFF
V gene: TRBV7-3; J gene: TRBJ2-2; D gene: NA; clone size: NA; CDR3 DNA: TGTGCCAGCAGGGGCTTGGGGGCGGACACCGGGGAGCTGTTTTTT; CDR3 protein: CASRGLGADTGELFF
V gene: TRBV11-2; J gene: TRBJ1-6; D gene: NA; clone size: NA; CDR3 DNA: TGTGCCAGCAGCTTGAAGACACCTGGGGACTATAATTCACCCCTCCACTTT; CDR3 protein: CASSLKTPGDYNSPLHF
V gene: TRBV29-1; J gene: TRBJ2-2; D gene: NA; clone size: NA; CDR3 DNA: TGCAGCGTTCTAAGGGGTGGCGGCAACACCGGGGAGCTGTTTTTT; CDR3 protein: CSVLRGGGNTGELFF
V gene: TRBV6-6; J gene: TRBJ1-1; D gene: TRBD1; clone size: many; CDR3 DNA: TGTGCCAGCAGTTACAAGGGGGCGGTTGAGAGATTGGCCACTGAAGCTTTCTTT; CDR3 protein: CASSYKGAVERLATEAFF
V gene: TRBV6-6; J gene: TRBJ1-5; D gene: NA; clone size: few; CDR3 DNA: TGTGCCAGCAGTTACTCGTTGCGGGGGCATGATCAGCCCCAGCATTTT; CDR3 protein: CASSYSLRGHDQPQHF
V gene: TRBV6-5; J gene: TRBJ1-5; D gene: NA; clone size: many; CDR3 DNA: TGTGCCAGCAGTTACCGACAGGATAGCAATCAGCCCCAGCATTTT; CDR3 protein: CASSYRQDSNQPQHF
V gene: TRBV9; J gene: TRBJ1-1; D gene: NA; clone size: many; CDR3 DNA: TGTGCCAGCAGCAACGGGGGGCGGATGAACACTGAAGCTTTCTTT; CDR3 protein: CASSNGGRMNTEAFF
V gene: TRBV7-8; J gene: TRBJ1-2; D gene: TRBD1; clone size: many; CDR3 DNA: TGTGCCAGCAGCTCCGGGACAGCGGATTATGGCTACACCTTC; CDR3 protein: CASSSGTADYGYTF
V gene: TRBV7-6; J gene: TRBJ2-7; D gene: TRBD1; clone size: many; CDR3 DNA: TGTGCCAGCAGCTTTGCACAGGGGATCTACGAGCAGTACTTC; CDR3 protein: CASSFAQGIYEQYF
V gene: TRBV18; J gene: TRBJ2-2; D gene: NA; clone size: few; CDR3 DNA: TGTGCCAGCTCACCACCGAGGGAGGCCTACACCGGGGAGCTGTTTTTT; CDR3 protein: CASSPPREAYTGELFF
V gene: TRBV7-8; J gene: TRBJ2-7; D gene: NA; clone size: few; CDR3 DNA: TGTGCCAGCAGCTGGAAATCGGGGTTCTCCTACGAGCAGTACTTC; CDR3 protein: CASSWKSGFSYEQYF
V gene: TRBV11-2; J gene: TRBJ2-2; D gene: NA; clone size: many; CDR3 DNA: TGTGCCAGCAGCTTATGGAGACAGCTTACAACCACCGGGGAGCTGTTTTTT; CDR3 protein: CASSLWRQLTTTGELFF
V gene: TRBV3-1; J gene: TRBJ2-3; D gene: NA; clone size: few; CDR3 DNA: TGTGCCAGCAGCCAAGATTTAGCCCGCGGGAGCACAGATACGCAGTATTTT; CDR3 protein: CASSQDLARGSTDTQYF
V gene: TRBV28; J gene: TRBJ1-5; D gene: NA; clone size: few; CDR3 DNA: TGTGCCAGCAGTTCTTACAGGGACCAGCATTTT; CDR3 protein: CASSSYRDQHF
V gene: TRBV7-9; J gene: TRBJ1-2; D gene: NA; clone size: NA; CDR3 DNA: TGTGCCAGCAGCTCCCAGTGGGGAAGGCATGGCTACACCTTC; CDR3 protein: CASSSQWGRHGYTF
V gene: TRBV5-6; J gene: TRBJ2-7; D gene: NA; clone size: few; CDR3 DNA: TGTGCCAGCAGCCCCAGGGTGGGTTCGGACGAGCAGTACTTC; CDR3 protein: CASSPRVGSDEQYF